This passage covers 2 T cell receptor beta chains from one sample sequenced in a study of blood T cell repertoires in COVID-19. The data were produced by immunoSEQ multiplex PCR, yet TCRdb's version contains in-frame clones alone and is incomplete. Among 95,000 to 100,000 clones, 85% were seen once, and the ten largest hold 1.5% to 2%. The sequencing input was peripheral blood. Every receptor here comes from a woman between 70 and 85 years old with active or convalescent COVID-19.

This clone was counted a single time. The chain joins TRBV27 to TRBJ2-7, with D perhaps TRBD1 (6 bases). Germline-derived CDR1 and CDR2 are MNHEY and SMNVEV (reference sequence). V gave up 5 bases and J gave up 1 base, with 9 bases separating them. The CDR3 loop spans 13 amino acids. CDR3 amino acids: CASSGDRSYEQYF. Here the CDR3 DNA reads TGTGCCAGCAGTGGAGACAGGTCCTACGAGCAGTACTTC.

The CDR3: CASSLALIAGEVETQYF. CDR3 nucleotides: TGTGCCAGCAGCTTAGCGTTAATAGCGGGAGAGGTAGAGACCCAGTACTTC. The chain recombines TRBV7-8 with TRBJ2-5; 9 positions match TRBD2. CDR3 length: 17 residues. The germline V gene encodes CDR1 SGHVS and CDR2 FQNEAQ. V lost 0 bases, J lost 4 bases, and 9 bases stayed unmatched.